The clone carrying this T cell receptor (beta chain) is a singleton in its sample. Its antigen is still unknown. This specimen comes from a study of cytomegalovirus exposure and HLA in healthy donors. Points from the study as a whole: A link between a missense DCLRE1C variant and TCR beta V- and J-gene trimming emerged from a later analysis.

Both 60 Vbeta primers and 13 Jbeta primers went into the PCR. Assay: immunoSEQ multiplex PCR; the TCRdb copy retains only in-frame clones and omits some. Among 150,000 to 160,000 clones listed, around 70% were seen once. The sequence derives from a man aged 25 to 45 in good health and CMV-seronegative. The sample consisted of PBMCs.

CDR3 residues: CASSFAPGTPDTQYF. CDR3 DNA: TGTGCCAGCAGCTTTGCCCCGGGAACCCCAGATACGCAGTATTTT. This rearrangement joins TRBV7-9 to TRBJ2-3; TRBD2 is a possible D gene (5 bases). Trimming took 3 bases from V and 4 from J, leaving 14 bases between them. The CDR3 consists of 15 residues. The germline gives CDR1 SEHNR, CDR2 FQNEAQ (reference sequence).